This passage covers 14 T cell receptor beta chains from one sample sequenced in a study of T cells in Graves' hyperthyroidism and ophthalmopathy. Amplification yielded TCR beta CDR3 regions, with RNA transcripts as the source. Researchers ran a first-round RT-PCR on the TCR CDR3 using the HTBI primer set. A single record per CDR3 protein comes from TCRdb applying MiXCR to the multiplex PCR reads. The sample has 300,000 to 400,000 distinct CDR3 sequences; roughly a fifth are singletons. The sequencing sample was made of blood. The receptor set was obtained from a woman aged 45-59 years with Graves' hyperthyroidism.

CDR3 protein: CASSPPTGAYEKLFF. In nucleotides, the CDR3 is TGTGCCAGCAGCCCCCCGACAGGGGCGTATGAAAAACTGTTTTTT. V usage is TRBV7-9 and J usage is TRBJ1-4, with TRBD1 matching over 8 bases. This CDR3 has 15 amino acids. The germline V gene has CDR1 SEHNR and CDR2 FQNEAQ (reference sequence). The V gene end was trimmed by 5 bases and the J gene end by 6 bases; junction bases not matched to a gene: 8.

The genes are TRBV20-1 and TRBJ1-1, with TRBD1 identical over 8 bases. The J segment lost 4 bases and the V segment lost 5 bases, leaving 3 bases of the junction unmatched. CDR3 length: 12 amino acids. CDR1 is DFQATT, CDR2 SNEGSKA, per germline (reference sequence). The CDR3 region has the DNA TGCAGTGCTCACACAGGGGGCACTGAAGCTTTCTTT. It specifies CSAHTGGTEAFF.

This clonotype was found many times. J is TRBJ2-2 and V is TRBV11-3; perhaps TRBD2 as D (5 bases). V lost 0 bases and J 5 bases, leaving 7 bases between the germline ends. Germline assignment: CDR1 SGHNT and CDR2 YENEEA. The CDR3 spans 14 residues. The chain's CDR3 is CASSLDWRTGELFF. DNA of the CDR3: TGTGCCAGCAGCTTAGATTGGAGGACCGGGGAGCTGTTTTTT.

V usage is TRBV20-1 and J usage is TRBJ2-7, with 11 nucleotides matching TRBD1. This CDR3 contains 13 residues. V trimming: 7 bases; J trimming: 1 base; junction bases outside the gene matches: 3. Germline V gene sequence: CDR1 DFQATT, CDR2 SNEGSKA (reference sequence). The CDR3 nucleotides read TGCAGTGTCCGGGACAGGGGGTCCTACGAGCAGTACTTC. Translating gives CSVRDRGSYEQYF.

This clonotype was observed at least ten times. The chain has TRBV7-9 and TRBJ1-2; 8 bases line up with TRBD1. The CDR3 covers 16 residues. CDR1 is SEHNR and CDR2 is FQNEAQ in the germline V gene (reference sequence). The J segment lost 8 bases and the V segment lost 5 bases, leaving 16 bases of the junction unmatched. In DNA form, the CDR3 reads TGTGCCAGCAGCCCGACAGGGGAGACGCGAAGCGAGGGCTACACCTTC. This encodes CASSPTGETRSEGYTF. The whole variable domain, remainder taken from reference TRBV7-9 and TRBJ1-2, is DTGVSQNPRHKITKRGQNVTFRCDPISEHNRLYWYRQTLGQGPEFLTYFQNEAQLEKSRLLSDRFSAERPKGSFSTLEIQRTEQGDSAMYLCASSPTGETRSEGYTFGSGTRLTVV.

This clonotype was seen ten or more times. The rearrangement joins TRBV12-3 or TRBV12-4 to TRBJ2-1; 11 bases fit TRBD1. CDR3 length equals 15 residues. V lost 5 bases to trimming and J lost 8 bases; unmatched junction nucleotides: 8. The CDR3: CASSPRTGGMDEQFF. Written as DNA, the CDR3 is TGTGCCAGCAGTCCGCGGACAGGGGGCATGGATGAGCAGTTCTTC.

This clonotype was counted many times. The CDR3 here is CASGEGVGQETQYF. In DNA, the CDR3 is TGTGCCAGCGGGGAGGGTGTGGGACAAGAGACCCAGTACTTC. V is TRBV6-1 and J is TRBJ2-5; TRBD2 aligns across 7 bases. This CDR3 comprises 14 residues. The V and J ends lost 8 bases and 2 bases, in that order; junction bases with no gene match: 8. Germline values: CDR1 MNHNS, CDR2 SASEGT.

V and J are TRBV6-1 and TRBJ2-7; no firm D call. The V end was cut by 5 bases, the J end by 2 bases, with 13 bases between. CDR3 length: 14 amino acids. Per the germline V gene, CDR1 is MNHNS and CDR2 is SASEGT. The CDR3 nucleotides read TGTGCCAGCAGTAACCGCGAGAAAACCTACGAGCAGTACTTC. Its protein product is CASSNREKTYEQYF.

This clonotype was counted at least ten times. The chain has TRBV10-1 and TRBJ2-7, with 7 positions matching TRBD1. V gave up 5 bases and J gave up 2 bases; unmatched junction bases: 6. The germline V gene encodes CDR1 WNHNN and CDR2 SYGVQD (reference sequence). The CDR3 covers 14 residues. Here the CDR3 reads CASSSGTAPYEQYF. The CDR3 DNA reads TGCGCCAGCAGTTCCGGGACAGCCCCCTACGAGCAGTACTTC.

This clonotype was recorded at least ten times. CDR3 DNA sequence: TGTGCCAGCAGTTACTCACGGGTTTTTGATTCACCCCTCCACTTT. Amino acid sequence: CASSYSRVFDSPLHF. The V gene is TRBV6-6, the J gene TRBJ1-6; no definite D call. In germline, CDR1 is MNHNY, CDR2 SVGAGI (reference sequence). The V end was cut by 0 bases, the J end by 8 bases, with 11 bases between. The CDR3 spans 15 residues.

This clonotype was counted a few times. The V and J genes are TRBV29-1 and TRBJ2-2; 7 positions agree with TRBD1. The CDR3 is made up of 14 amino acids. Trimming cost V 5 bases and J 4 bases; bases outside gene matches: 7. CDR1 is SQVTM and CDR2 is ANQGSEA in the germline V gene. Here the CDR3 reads CSVRQGSGTGELFF. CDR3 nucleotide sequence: TGCAGCGTTAGACAGGGTTCGGGCACCGGGGAGCTGTTTTTT.

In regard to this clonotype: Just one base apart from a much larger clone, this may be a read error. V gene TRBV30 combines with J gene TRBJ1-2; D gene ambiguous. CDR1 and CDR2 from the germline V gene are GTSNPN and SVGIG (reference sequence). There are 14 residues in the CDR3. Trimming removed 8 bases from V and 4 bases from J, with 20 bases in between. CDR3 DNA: TGTGCCCGTACCCGCCGACGTCAGGCCTATGGCTACACCTTC. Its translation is CARTRRRQAYGYTF.

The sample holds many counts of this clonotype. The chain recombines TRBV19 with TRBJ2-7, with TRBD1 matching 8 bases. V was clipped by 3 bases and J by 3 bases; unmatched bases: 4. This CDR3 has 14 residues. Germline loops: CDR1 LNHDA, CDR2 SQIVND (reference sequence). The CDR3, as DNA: TGTGCCAGTAGTATTGGGACAGGTCTCTACGAGCAGTACTTC. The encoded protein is CASSIGTGLYEQYF.

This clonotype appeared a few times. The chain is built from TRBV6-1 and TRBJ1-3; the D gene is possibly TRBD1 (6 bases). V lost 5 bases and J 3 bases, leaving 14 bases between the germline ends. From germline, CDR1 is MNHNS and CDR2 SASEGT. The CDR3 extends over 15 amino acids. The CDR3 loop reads CASSYGGGIGNTIYF. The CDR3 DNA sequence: TGTGCCAGCAGTTATGGGGGCGGGATTGGAAACACCATATATTTT.